This entry features one TCR beta chain sequence. Its specific antigen is unknown. Base quality data are lacking; no much larger clone is found one base away. What the time point label conveys for this sample: pre-treatment baseline. Blood samples were taken before treatment (T0) and at week 3 (W3), following the first cycle of checkpoint blockade. Except for two patients with rapid clinical progression, response was assessed 12 weeks after the first infusion by RECIST 1.1; disease control meant complete response, partial response or stable disease. Any patient who had received prior systemic cancer treatment, was on concomitant immunosuppressant therapy or had synchronous other active malignancies was excluded. To track both circulating cells and T cell turnover, TCR beta was sequenced from bulk PBMC as well as from plasma cell-free DNA. Lymphoprep and SepMate tubes were used to isolate PBMC from blood, and red cell lysis was then performed. QIAamp DNA Blood Mini kits were used to extract DNA from both PBMC and sorted T cell subsets.

The germline V gene sets CDR1 to WSHSY and CDR2 to SAAADI. Measured from the cysteine to the phenylalanine, the CDR3 is 11 residues long. The kept DNA is CDR3 alone, 33 bases in frame from the first base. Cut back by 4 bases and 5 bases, the V and J ends lie 5 bases apart. For every bulk PBMC sample, a fixed 350 ng of DNA was loaded. The immunoSEQ TCRb Assay kit was used according to manufacturer instructions to amplify TCR beta CDR3 sequences from genomic DNA. The KAPA Library Quantification Kit for Illumina platforms was used to quantify the pooled libraries by qPCR. Pooled libraries were clustered at 0.6-1.1 pM and sequenced on an Illumina NextSeq 500. The published analysis was carried out like this. TCR data were analyzed using immunoSEQ ANALYZER and the R LymphoSeq package. A rearrangement efficiency score was calculated as productive divided by the sum of productive and non-productive CDR3 sequences. Clonality was measured with the Gini coefficient and diversity with the Renyi index at alpha=1, compared pairwise between timepoints within each patient. In LymphoSeq, clonal relatedness was computed with an edit distance of 3 and repertoire similarity was computed with the Bhattacharyya coefficient. To classify response, a linear discriminant analysis based on week-3 changes in clonality and diversity was built with the R MASS and caret packages. This immuneACCESS table, as held by TCRdb, lists in-frame sequences with V and J called but not all clones. Of the missing ones, under half trace to an unresolved V gene in checked studies; the others have no known cause. That table furnishes V, J and clone size, whereas the DNA furnished D and trimming. The sample contains 9,500 to 13,000 clones, approximately 89% of them found a single time. Clones ranked in the top ten supply roughly 7.4% of the sample.

These data belong to a study of blood T cell dynamics during melanoma immunotherapy (dated by TCRdb to the early 2020s). Turning to the overall study: The patients had metastatic melanoma and were given first-line pembrolizumab or nivolumab plus ipilimumab as standard of care in the United Kingdom. To identify early correlates of response, the study profiled peripheral T cell receptor repertoires in patients with metastatic melanoma before and after one cycle of checkpoint inhibitor therapy. A training cohort was formed from consecutive patients, and a further independent group of patients from the same centre was pooled into an external validation set.

The full study reports these points: Unlike progressors, patients who went on to achieve disease control showed a bifurcated reorganization of the PBMC repertoire at W3, with either increased clonality or increased diversity. The relatively small sample size was recognized as a factor that could limit how well the results generalize. The study was unable to establish whether the T cell clones driving the repertoire changes were melanoma-specific or instead reflected general immune activation.

The sequence was obtained from a human donor with melanoma. This specimen consisted of blood, obtained from a patient treated with checkpoint blockade. The chain is assembled from TRBV10-2 and TRBJ1-1; TRBD1 is a weak D gene call, 5 bases matching. The CDR3 has the sequence CASSGQTEAFF. The DNA reads TGCGCCAGCAGTGGACAGACTGAAGCTTTCTTT.